The 16 T cell receptor beta chains given below trace back to one sample, sequenced in a study of blood T cell repertoires in COVID-19. TCRdb's copy holds only in-frame clones and misses some; the assay was immunoSEQ multiplex PCR. The repertoire has about 130,000 clones, around 80% of them found once; the top ten carry roughly 9.8%. The sample consisted of peripheral blood. These receptors originate from a man in his 60s who had recovered from COVID-19.

This clone was counted between two and nine times. The V call is TRBV6-2 or TRBV6-3, the J call TRBJ2-3; D is possibly TRBD1 (6 bases). Germline lookup yields CDR1 MNHEY and CDR2 SVGEGT. V was clipped by 6 bases and J by 0 bases, with 10 bases between them. The CDR3 runs to 14 residues. The CDR3 loop reads CASSLQGSTDTQYF. For the CDR3, the DNA is TGTGCCAGCAGCCTACAGGGCAGCACAGATACGCAGTATTTT.

The J gene is TRBJ1-1, the V gene TRBV7-2, with 8 bases aligning to TRBD1. Germline lookup yields CDR1 SGHTA and CDR2 FQGNSA. After removal of 7 bases from V and 1 base from J, the junction contained 5 bases not matched to a gene. CDR3 length equals 14 residues. The CDR3 protein is CASNRQGTNTEAFF. The DNA of the CDR3 is TGTGCCAGCAACCGACAGGGGACGAACACTGAAGCTTTCTTT. The variable domain in full, with the rest retrieved from reference TRBV7-2 and TRBJ1-1, is GAGVSQSPSNKVTEKGKDVELRCDPISGHTALYWYRQSLGQGLEFLIYFQGNSAPDKSGLPSDRFSAERTGGSVSTLTIQRTQQEDSAVYLCASNRQGTNTEAFFGQGTRLTVV.

The chain combines TRBV5-4 with TRBJ2-3; TRBD2 agrees at 8 bases. Germline V gene data show CDR1 as SGHNT and CDR2 as YYREEE (reference sequence). Losses at the gene ends were 7 bases for V and 6 bases for J; bases not matched to a gene: 7. CDR3 length: 13 amino acids. For the CDR3, the DNA is TGTGCCAGCCGTCTAGCGGGCAGGGATACGCAGTATTTT. Translation: CASRLAGRDTQYF.

The chain employs TRBV6-6 and TRBJ2-2, with TRBD2 matching 7 bases. This CDR3 is 15 amino acids long. Unmatched junction bases numbered 6, after V lost 7 bases and J lost 1 base. Germline V gene data show CDR1 as MNHNY and CDR2 as SVGAGI (reference sequence). The CDR3 region has the DNA TGTGCCAGCACCTCCGGGACTATGAACACCGGGGAGCTGTTTTTT. The encoded protein is CASTSGTMNTGELFF.

The chain combines TRBV2 with TRBJ2-1; 11 nucleotides line up with TRBD2. V shed 4 bases, J shed 5 bases, and the junction held 13 bases outside the gene matches. CDR3 length: 18 amino acids. Germline CDR1 reads SNHLY; CDR2 reads FYNNEI. The CDR3 DNA reads TGTGCCAGCAGTGTGCTAGCGGGGGGCCCCCGTCCCCACAATGAGCAGTTCTTC. Its protein is CASSVLAGGPRPHNEQFF.

The rearrangement joins TRBV11-3 to TRBJ2-1; 9 bases align to TRBD2. The junction had 2 bases not matched to a gene; V was cut back by 3 bases and J by 5 bases. Looked up from germline, CDR1 is SGHNT and CDR2 is YENEEA. CDR3 length: 14 amino acids. For the CDR3, the DNA is TGTGCCAGCAGCTTGGCGGGGGGGAACAATGAGCAGTTCTTC. This codes for CASSLAGGNNEQFF.

V usage is TRBV10-3 and J usage is TRBJ1-4; D is unclear. The CDR3 is 15 residues long. Looked up from germline, CDR1 is ENHRY and CDR2 is SYGVKD. Trimming took off 0 bases at V and 5 bases at J, with 10 bases between the two ends. This chain's CDR3 is CAISESEGGNEKLFF. In nucleotides, the CDR3 is TGTGCCATCAGTGAGTCCGAGGGCGGGAATGAAAAACTGTTTTTT.

J is TRBJ1-2 and V is TRBV18; no clear D. CDR1 and CDR2 from the germline V gene are KGHSH and LQKENI. V dropped 5 bases and J dropped 4 bases, with 20 bases sitting between them. The length of the CDR3 is 16 residues. The chain's CDR3 is CASSIGLEQNLYGYTF. CDR3 nucleotide sequence: TGTGCCAGCTCAATAGGTTTGGAGCAGAACCTCTATGGCTACACCTTC.

This chain connects TRBV27 to TRBJ2-1; D is possibly TRBD2 (6 bases). The CDR3 is 14 residues long. CDR1 is MNHEY, CDR2 SMNVEV, per germline (reference sequence). Trimming took 8 bases from V and 7 from J, leaving 18 bases between them. The CDR3 loop reads CASSAGGADNEQFF. DNA of the CDR3: TGTGCCAGCTCGGCTGGCGGGGCGGATAATGAGCAGTTCTTC.

The chain joins TRBV7-9 to TRBJ2-3; D is undetermined. The CDR3 consists of 15 residues. CDR1 and CDR2 from the germline V gene are SEHNR and FQNEAQ (reference sequence). Trimming removed 2 bases at V and 2 bases at J, with 11 bases between. CDR3 bases: TGTGCCAGCAGCTTAAGCTCCAGGTACACAGATACGCAGTATTTT. This encodes CASSLSSRYTDTQYF. Full variable domain (missing parts from reference TRBV7-9 and TRBJ2-3): DTGVSQNPRHKITKRGQNVTFRCDPISEHNRLYWYRQTLGQGPEFLTYFQNEAQLEKSRLLSDRFSAERPKGSFSTLEIQRTEQGDSAMYLCASSLSSRYTDTQYFGPGTRLTVL.

The chain combines TRBV5-5 with TRBJ1-4; possibly TRBD1 for D (6 bases). The CDR3 has 14 residues. The germline CDR1 and CDR2 sequences are SGHKS and YYEKEE (reference sequence). Trimming took off 0 bases at V and 8 bases at J, with 11 bases between the two ends. CDR3 nucleotide sequence: TGTGCCAGCAGCTTGGGGACAGTTTCAGAAAAACTGTTTTTT. Its protein is CASSLGTVSEKLFF.

The chain couples TRBV6-5 to TRBJ1-6, with D possibly being TRBD1 (5 bases). Trimming pared 6 bases from V and 0 bases from J, leaving 9 bases between. Germline V CDR1 and CDR2: MNHEY, SVGAGI. This CDR3 has 15 residues. The CDR3 sequence: CASSLTDSYNSPLHF. CDR3 sequence (DNA): TGTGCCAGCAGCTTGACAGACTCCTATAATTCACCCCTCCACTTT.

The chain employs TRBV11-2 and TRBJ2-7; the match to TRBD1 covers 7 bases. Germline values: CDR1 SGHAT, CDR2 FQNNGV. V shed 2 bases and J 2 bases; nucleotides not matched to a gene: 9. This CDR3 region has 16 residues. CDR3 nucleotides: TGTGCCAGCAGCTTACGGAGACAGGGCTTTACCTACGAGCAGTACTTC. Translating gives CASSLRRQGFTYEQYF. Filled out from reference TRBV11-2 and TRBJ2-7, the complete variable domain reads EAGVAQSPRYKIIEKRQSVAFWCNPISGHATLYWYQQILGQGPKLLIQFQNNGVVDDSQLPKDRFSAERLKGVDSTLKIQPAKLEDSAVYLCASSLRRQGFTYEQYFGPGTRLTVT.

The chain combines TRBV28 with TRBJ2-5, with 7 bases matching TRBD1. CDR3 length: 14 residues. The J segment lost 6 bases and the V segment lost 10 bases, leaving 14 bases of the junction unmatched. Per the germline V gene, CDR1 is MDHEN and CDR2 is SYDVKM. The CDR3 sequence is CAIEREQGSKTQYF. Written as DNA, the CDR3 is TGTGCCATCGAGAGGGAACAGGGGTCGAAGACCCAGTACTTC.

The rearrangement links TRBV7-4 to TRBJ2-2, with TRBD2 matching over 10 bases. Germline CDR1 is SGHVT and CDR2 is SQSDAQ. V shed 5 bases, J shed 5 bases, and the junction held 5 bases outside the gene matches. CDR3 length equals 15 residues. CDR3 coding DNA: TGTGCCAGCAGCCGTCTAGCGGGGGTTACCGGGGAGCTGTTTTTT. Translating gives CASSRLAGVTGELFF.

This clone was observed a single time. CDR3 bases: TGTGCCAGCAGCGCTCCGGGGTACTACGAGCAGTACTTC. Amino acids: CASSAPGYYEQYF. The chain has TRBV28 and TRBJ2-7; a possible D gene is TRBD2 (5 bases). This CDR3 contains 13 residues. V was shortened by 6 bases and J by 3 bases, with 12 bases between the two germline ends. Germline V gives CDR1 MDHEN, CDR2 SYDVKM.